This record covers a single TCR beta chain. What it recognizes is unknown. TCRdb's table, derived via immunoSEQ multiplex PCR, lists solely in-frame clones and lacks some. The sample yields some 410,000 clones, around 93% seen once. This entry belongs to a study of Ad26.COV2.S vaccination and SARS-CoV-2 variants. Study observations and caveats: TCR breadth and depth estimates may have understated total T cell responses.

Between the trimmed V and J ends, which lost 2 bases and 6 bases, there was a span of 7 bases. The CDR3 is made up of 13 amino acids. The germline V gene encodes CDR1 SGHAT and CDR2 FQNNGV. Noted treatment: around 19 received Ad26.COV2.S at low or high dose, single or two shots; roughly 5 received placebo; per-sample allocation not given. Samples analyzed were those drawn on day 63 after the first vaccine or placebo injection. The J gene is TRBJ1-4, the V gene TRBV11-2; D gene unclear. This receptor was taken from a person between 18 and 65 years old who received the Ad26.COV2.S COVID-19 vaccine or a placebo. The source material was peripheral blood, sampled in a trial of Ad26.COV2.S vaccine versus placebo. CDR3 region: CASSLSRDEKLFF. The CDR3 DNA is TGTGCCAGCAGCTTATCACGGGATGAAAAACTGTTTTTT.